Sequencing of this T cell receptor beta chain was carried out in a study of blood T cell repertoires in COVID-19 (dated by TCRdb to between 2020 and 2021). For the study in its entirety: The collaborator samples originated in the United States, Italy and Spain and spanned the acute and convalescent phases of COVID-19. The prospective study material was composed of cDNA or gDNA derived from T cells, B-cell-depleted T cells, or PBMCs. Subjects who had been exposed to COVID-19, were actively infected with it, or had recovered from it provided the deeply sampled blood TCRbeta repertoires that made up the dataset. The repertoires were released in a freely available public database intended as a resource for research on the immune response to SARS-CoV-2. Samples were obtained from the ongoing ImmuneRACE study (first 160 participants) and from approximately 1,200 subjects provided by 6 global collaborators. A de-identified subject ID, COVID-19 status, age in years and sex were almost always included in the sample metadata. Where available, HLA class I and class II types were obtained from metadata supplied by the sample provider rather than from assay-based typing.

A remark on this clone: The antigen it binds to is not known. Per-base quality was not reported, and no clone a single base away is much larger than it.

The immunoSEQ Assay, a bias-controlled multiplex PCR, was used to amplify TCRbeta CDR3 regions from genomic DNA. The study's own analysis went as follows. Within the assay, amplification of reference gene primers was used to estimate how many nucleated cells each sample contained. To quantify the absolute abundance of each unique TCRbeta CDR3 rearrangement, sequence reads were collapsed and filtered. Productive Simpson clonality was computed per sample as the square root of Simpson's diversity index over productive rearrangements. The table comes from immuneACCESS by way of TCRdb, which keeps in-frame sequences with V and J called. Part of the clones is missing from these tables; in studies checked, under half for an unresolved V gene and the rest for unknown reasons. The V and J calls and the clone size are those of that table, but D and trimming were determined from the DNA. The sample data list roughly 200,000 clones, and roughly 76% of these were observed just once. The ten largest clones represent approximately 8.6% of the sample.

The CDR3 numbers 15 residues from cysteine through phenylalanine. Kept here is only the CDR3 DNA, which spans 45 bases and is read in frame from base 1. Germline trimming: 5 bases from V, 8 bases from J; junction bases outside gene matches: 9. Via the germline V gene, CDR1 is MDHEN and CDR2 SYDVKM. Summary of the overall study and its limitations: How much clinical and demographic metadata was included differed by source and by participant, and the metadata was provided uncurated.

Whole blood was collected in K2EDTA tubes by collaborating institutions according to the institutions' own protocols. Collaborator samples were shipped for TCRbeta analysis as frozen whole blood, isolated PBMCs, or DNA extracted from either sample type. The specimen sequenced was peripheral blood. The receptor was derived from a woman between 50 and 59 years old with active or convalescent COVID-19. The chain couples TRBV28 to TRBJ2-2; TRBD1 matches 9 bases in the middle. The CDR3 region reads CASSTPGTGSGELFF. The DNA sequence is TGTGCCAGCAGTACTCCCGGGACAGGGTCTGGGGAGCTGTTTTTT. The variable domain in full, with residues beyond the CDR3 obtained from the reference TRBV28 and TRBJ2-2 genes, is DVKVTQSSRYLVKRTGEKVFLECVQDMDHENMFWYRQDPGLGLRLIYFSYDVKMKEKGDIPEGYSVSREKKERFSLILESASTNQTSMYLCASSTPGTGSGELFFGEGSRLTVL.